This TCR beta chain was profiled in a study of blood T cell repertoires in COVID-19. Background on the study: Sources were T cells, B-cell-depleted T cells, or PBMCs; the material itself was cDNA or gDNA.

The CDR3 totals 11 residues. Per the germline V gene, CDR1 is DFQATT and CDR2 is SNEGSKA (reference sequence). V lost 5 bases, J lost 4 bases, and 7 bases lay in between. Original data processing: Nucleated cell number was recorded as an estimate derived from reference gene primer amplification. Assay: immunoSEQ multiplex PCR; the TCRdb copy retains only in-frame clones and omits some. V and J calls plus clone size are reproduced from that table; the DNA served to infer D and trimming. Of about 160,000 clones listed, about four fifths are singletons. V gene TRBV20-1 combines with J gene TRBJ2-3, with D hard to call. The origin of this receptor is a woman aged 55 to 70 with COVID-19, enrolled during active disease. Input material: peripheral blood. The CDR3 sequence is CSAPPADTQYF. The CDR3 DNA is TGCAGTGCTCCCCCGGCAGATACGCAGTATTTT.